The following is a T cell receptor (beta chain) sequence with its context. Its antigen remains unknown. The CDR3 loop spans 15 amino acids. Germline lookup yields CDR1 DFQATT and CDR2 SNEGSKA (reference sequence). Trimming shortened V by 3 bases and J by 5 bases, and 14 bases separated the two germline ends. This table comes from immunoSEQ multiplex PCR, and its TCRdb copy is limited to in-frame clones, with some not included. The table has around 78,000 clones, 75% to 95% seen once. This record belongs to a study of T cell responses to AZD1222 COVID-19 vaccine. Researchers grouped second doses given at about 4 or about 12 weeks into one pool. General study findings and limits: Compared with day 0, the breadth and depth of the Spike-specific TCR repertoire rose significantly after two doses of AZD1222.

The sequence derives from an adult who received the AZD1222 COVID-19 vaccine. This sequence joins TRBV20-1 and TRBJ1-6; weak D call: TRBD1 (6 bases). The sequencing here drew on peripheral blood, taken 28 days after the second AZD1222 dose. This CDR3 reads CSASEIGQNNSPLHF. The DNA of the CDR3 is TGCAGTGCTAGTGAAATCGGACAGAATAATTCACCCCTCCACTTT.